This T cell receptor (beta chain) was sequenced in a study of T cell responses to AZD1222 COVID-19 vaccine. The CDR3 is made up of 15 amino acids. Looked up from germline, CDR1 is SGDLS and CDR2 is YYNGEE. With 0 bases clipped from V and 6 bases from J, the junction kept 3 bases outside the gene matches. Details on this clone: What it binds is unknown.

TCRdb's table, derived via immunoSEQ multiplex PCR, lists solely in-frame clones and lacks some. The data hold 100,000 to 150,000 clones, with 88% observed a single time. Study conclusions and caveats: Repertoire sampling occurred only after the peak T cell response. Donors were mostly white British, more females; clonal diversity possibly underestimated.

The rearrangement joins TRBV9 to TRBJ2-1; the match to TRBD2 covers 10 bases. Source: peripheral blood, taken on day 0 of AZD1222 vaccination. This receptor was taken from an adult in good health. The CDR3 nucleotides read TGTGCCAGCAGCGTAGAACTAGCGGGACTCAATGAGCAGTTCTTC. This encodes CASSVELAGLNEQFF.